The entry below describes one T cell receptor beta chain. This clone was seen only a few times. Its antigen is not yet known. The record has no base qualities; no much larger clone is one base away. Libraries were built with the immunoSEQ multiplex PCR assay. The multiplex PCR relied on a mix of 60 forward primers for TCR Vbeta segments and 13 reverse primers for TCR Jbeta segments. The CDR3 region of rearranged TCR beta genes was amplified from genomic DNA with a multiplex PCR assay. On the Illumina HiSeq System, the amplified TCR beta libraries were sequenced as 87-base-pair reads. Regarding the original processing steps: A later analysis tallied roughly 80 million unique TCR beta chains across the 650 to 750 repertoires, and roughly 11 million of those chains were shared by two or more donors. A nearest-neighbor algorithm error-corrected the raw reads and collapsed the reads into unique sequences, merging closely related sequences to remove PCR and sequencing errors. V, D and J gene segments were assigned by aligning CDR3 sequences to IMGT reference sequences. For a sequence to be retained, a match of at least six nucleotides to both a V gene segment and a J gene segment was required. A rearrangement counted as productive if the CDR3 had no stop codons and remained in frame with V and J, and every other rearrangement counted as non-productive. CDR3 was defined according to IMGT convention as the region running from the second conserved V-encoded cysteine to the conserved J-encoded phenylalanine. The earlier analysis of some 550 of the donors excluded any sequence lacking an unambiguous match to a single V gene segment. An earlier analysis of roughly 590 of the donors called V segments functional above 56.7% productive rearrangements and segregating when the between-donor standard deviation exceeded 5%. A statistical classification framework was developed to diagnose cytomegalovirus status using the catalog of TCR beta chain sequences. V and J gene assignment, in a later analysis, came from comparing TCR nucleotide sequences with IMGT/GENE-DB human TR gene sequences. A later analysis assigned CDR3 sequences and most-parsimonious VDJ recombination scenarios with the TCRdist pipeline. In a later analysis, every TCR beta chain was defined by the combination of its CDR3 amino acid sequence and its V-gene family, and reads without a unique V-gene family were dropped. In a later analysis, several hundred highly shared, low-generation-probability nucleotide sequences were removed to address suspected cross-contamination and a sequencing artifact. In a later analysis, a clonal expansion index was calculated for each public chain from normalized within-repertoire ranks of inferred template counts. A later analysis computed generation probabilities with a VDJ recombination model fitted to out-of-frame rearrangements, and checked the results against IGoR. In a later analysis, hypergeometric tests were used to score TCR-TCR, TCR-HLA and TCR-CMV co-occurrence, with a repertoire-size bias correction applied to TCR pairs. To estimate false discovery rates, a later analysis permuted the HLA or CMV assignments 20 times. A later analysis grouped co-occurring TCRs with DBSCAN, adding TCRdist sequence similarity when clustering within HLA-allele-positive subsets. Repertoires with fewer than 30,000 or more than 120,000 public chains, plus five repertoires with anomalous nucleotide sharing, were excluded from co-occurrence clustering. TCRdb carries this immuneACCESS record with in-frame sequences only. Its versions omit some clonotypes, under half of them owing to an unresolved V gene in the studies checked, with the rest unexplained. V and J calls and clone size are as listed in that table; D and trimming were resolved from the DNA. The sample has 100,000 to 120,000 clones on record, 60% to 85% of them singletons. Roughly 9.2% of the sample comes from the top ten.

This entry comes from a study of cytomegalovirus exposure and HLA in healthy donors listed by TCRdb under 2017. With respect to the entire study: An earlier analysis of roughly 500 of the donors reported under 300 Gb of sequence data and about 120 million unique TCR beta sequences obtained from approximately 180 million T cells. An early release that covered several hundred HLA-typed donors contained 300 to 350 gigabases of sequencing data and approximately 85 million unique TCR sequences. The genetic ancestry cluster associated with self-reported Caucasian donors included about 84% of the roughly 400 genotyped donors. The study aimed to test whether cataloging public T cell receptors could reveal signatures of past pathogen exposure. Using immunosequencing, the study profiled T cell repertoires from about 650 subjects and related those repertoires to cytomegalovirus serostatus. Along with the approximately 600-subject first cohort, a separate validation cohort of over a hundred different subjects was used. To predict cytomegalovirus infection status, the study combined high-throughput TCR immunosequencing, statistical association of individual TCRs with disease status, and machine learning. In a later analysis, previously published TCR beta repertoires from roughly 710 donors were re-analyzed and high-resolution HLA genotyping was added so that TCR occurrence patterns could be studied. Rather than using new phenotypic data, the later analysis identified candidate immune exposures from TCR beta sequences and from how often those sequences occurred across donors. In an earlier analysis of several hundred of the donors, high-throughput TCR beta sequencing was used to judge whether each TCR beta V gene segment behaved as functional or pseudogenic. Donor age, sex, ethnicity and CMV serostatus were compiled together with the repertoire data. A later genetic analysis used genome-wide SNP genotypes for about three fifths of the roughly 700 donors, treating that subset as a discovery cohort. All discovery cohort repertoires had been generated on a single sequencing platform. HLA typing covered class I and class II loci at four-digit resolution. Typing coverage differed by locus: A, B, C, DRB1 and DQB1 were typed in roughly 629-630 donors, DQA1 in 522, DPA1 in around 610, and DPB1 in just under 480. Several DR-DQ haplotypes were treated as single units for association and clustering because of strong linkage in the cohort. Across 398 genotyped donors of the cohort, an average of about 240,000 unique TCR beta nucleotide sequences per donor were sequenced, and roughly 18% of those sequences were non-productive. Broad study findings and their caveats: According to the authors, the approach could potentially be generalized to other disease states and immunological phenotypes. The earlier analysis of about 600 of the donors excluded seventeen rarely observed V segments, including chromosome 9 orphons, because counts were too low. A further reported finding was that TCR beta sequences accurately predicted the HLA-A and HLA-B alleles for most subjects in the first cohort. When HLA alleles, especially DR and DQ, strongly co-occurred, attributing TCR associations to individual alleles was difficult. A later analysis found that most CMV-associated TCR beta chains appeared HLA-restricted, with HLA associations seemingly driven largely by CMV exposure. The study listed 150 to 200 TCR beta chains as associated with cytomegalovirus. Some IMGT-functional V segments, including TRBV6-2 and TRBV6-3, could not be told apart with the 87-base-pair reads, so those segments were excluded. In a later analysis, HLA-associated TCR beta chains showed more clonal expansion and lower generation probabilities than non-associated chains that were equally common. This cohort had only TCR beta chains sequenced, and the lack of alpha or paired-chain data limited which features could be detected. Because some donors lacked HLA typing at each locus, the association tests relied only on the typed subset. For the cohort, immune exposure information was limited to CMV serostatus. According to a later genetic analysis, donors in an Asian-associated ancestry cluster had fewer N-insertions in productive TCRs than the roughly 660-donor mean. In a later genetic analysis, a missense DCLRE1C variant was associated with V-gene and J-gene trimming of TCR beta chains, and the association was replicated in an independent cohort. Correlated functional status among segregating V segments might reflect linkage disequilibrium, but an unknown experimental factor could not be ruled out. In vitro tests confirmed that three of the cytomegalovirus-associated TCR beta chains recognize cytomegalovirus antigens. Several of the top co-occurrence clusters appeared to be linked to parvovirus B19, influenza, CMV and Epstein-Barr virus, according to a later analysis. A later analysis found that TCR association rates varied across HLA loci, with DRB1 alleles showing the most associated TCRs and HLA-C alleles the fewest. A group of highly shared sequence variants was considered likely to be a technical artifact of the sequencing pipeline. In an earlier analysis of a few hundred of the donors, most TCR beta V segments were observed in productive rearrangements about 87% or about 30% of the time, broadly matching IMGT annotations. Roughly uniform sequencing depth across donors was assumed in presence/absence analyses, although this assumption may not hold. In a later analysis, 15,000 to 20,000 TCR beta sequences were associated with specific HLA alleles at a false discovery rate of 0.05. Most TCR sequences were observed very rarely across donors, whereas some public TCRs were present in many individuals. The classifier was reported to diagnose cytomegalovirus status with high specificity and sensitivity in both the original and validation cohorts.

The cohort comprised around 690 healthy bone marrow donors. Cohort members were all nominally healthy when sampled, although unrecorded immune exposures were likely present. The donor tested CMV seropositive, placing the donor among the roughly 270 seropositive members of the cohort. A peripheral blood sample was collected from each donor, and TCR beta sequencing was performed on peripheral blood mononuclear cells. Genomic DNA was extracted from the blood cell samples with the Qiagen DNeasy Blood Extraction Kit. Reading the germline V gene (reference sequence) gives CDR1 LNHDA and CDR2 SQIVND. V is shortened by 3 bases, J by 0 bases, and the region joining them spans 14 bases. The CDR3 spans 16 residues, from the cysteine through the phenylalanine. The DNA shown is the 48-base CDR3, in frame from base 1.

The specimen was PBMCs. The receptor was derived from a woman aged 40 to 55 in good health and CMV-seropositive. The sequence is built from TRBV19 and TRBJ1-1; no D gene call is confident. CDR3 reads: CASSIYLGRVNTEAFF. The nucleotide sequence reads as follows: TGTGCCAGTAGTATTTATTTGGGCAGAGTGAACACTGAAGCTTTCTTT.